There are many counts of the clone carrying this T cell receptor (beta chain). Its antigen is not known. Documented time point: persistent/refractory GD, antithyroid drugs over 5 years with positive TRAb. Generation of the TCR library employed RNA extracted from PBMCs. CDR1 and CDR2 (germline): MNHEY, SMNVEV (reference sequence). Trimming cost V 1 base and J 0 bases, with 15 bases left between them. The CDR3 consists of 17 residues. Construction of TCR beta libraries relied on iRepertoire HTBI primers and on Arm-PCR targeting CDR3 regions. TCRdb independently ran MiXCR on the multiplex PCR reads; one entry per CDR3 protein. Of 400,000 to 500,000 distinct CDR3 sequences in the sample, 21% were seen once. The data belong to a study of regulatory T cells in long-lasting Graves disease. Whole-study results and caveats: TRBV28 was favored in persistent disease, as were TRBJ1-2 and TRBJ2-5.

This sequence joins TRBV27 and TRBJ1-2; D is unresolved. The clonotype comes from a female donor with Graves disease. The sample in question was peripheral blood mononuclear cells (PBMCs), obtained when the disease was refractory, from a patient treated with antithyroid drugs. The CDR3 loop reads CASSLWAPGDANYGYTF. The CDR3 DNA reads as TGTGCCAGCAGTTTATGGGCCCCAGGTGACGCTAACTATGGCTACACCTTC.